This note documents a single T cell receptor (beta chain) sequence. TCRdb's copy holds only in-frame clones and misses some; the assay was immunoSEQ multiplex PCR. The table has hundreds of thousands of clones, approximately 73% seen once; the top ten hold around 2%. The V and J ends lost 4 bases and 3 bases, in that order; junction bases with no gene match: 6. Per germline, CDR1 SEHNR and CDR2 FQNEAQ (reference sequence). The CDR3 runs 16 residues. The source of the sample is a study of shared clonotypes between healthy human individuals. Sample: memory CD4+ T cells sorted from blood. Sample subset: CD45RA-negative fraction. This sequence originates from a woman aged 25 to 39 in good health. V usage is TRBV7-9 and J usage is TRBJ2-3, with TRBD2 identical over 11 bases. The CDR3 DNA sequence: TGTGCCAGCAGCTCACTAGCGGGAGTAGGAACAGATACGCAGTATTTT. Translating it yields CASSSLAGVGTDTQYF.